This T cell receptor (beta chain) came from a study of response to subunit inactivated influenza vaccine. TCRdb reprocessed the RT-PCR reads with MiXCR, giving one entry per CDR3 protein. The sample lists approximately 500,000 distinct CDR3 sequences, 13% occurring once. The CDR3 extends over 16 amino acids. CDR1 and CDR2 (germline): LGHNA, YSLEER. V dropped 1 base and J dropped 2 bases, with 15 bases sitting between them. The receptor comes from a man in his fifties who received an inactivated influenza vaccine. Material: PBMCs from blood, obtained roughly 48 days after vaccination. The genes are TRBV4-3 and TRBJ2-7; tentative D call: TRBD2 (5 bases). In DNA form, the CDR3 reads TGCGCCAGCAGCCAAGCCGGCGGAGGTAATGCCTACGAGCAGTACTTC. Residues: CASSQAGGGNAYEQYF.